This T cell receptor beta chain came from a study of T cell changes during pregnancy in multiple sclerosis. Assay: immunoSEQ multiplex PCR; the TCRdb copy retains only in-frame clones and omits some. The table records about 36,000 clones, 80% to 95% of them present only once. This CDR3 comprises 14 residues. From germline, CDR1 is MDHEN and CDR2 SYDVKM. V was shortened by 2 bases and J by 2 bases, with 9 bases between the two germline ends. The chain uses TRBV28 and TRBJ1-1; perhaps TRBD1 as D (5 bases). The clonotype was recovered from a female donor in good health, enrolled as a control in a pregnancy study. Sample: CD4+ T cells from peripheral blood mononuclear cells, taken in the third trimester of pregnancy. This CDR3 reads CASSLRQINTEAFF. DNA for the CDR3: TGTGCCAGCAGTTTACGACAGATAAACACTGAAGCTTTCTTT. Drawing the rest from reference TRBV28 and TRBJ1-1, the complete variable domain is DVKVTQSSRYLVKRTGEKVFLECVQDMDHENMFWYRQDPGLGLRLIYFSYDVKMKEKGDIPEGYSVSREKKERFSLILESASTNQTSMYLCASSLRQINTEAFFGQGTRLTVV.